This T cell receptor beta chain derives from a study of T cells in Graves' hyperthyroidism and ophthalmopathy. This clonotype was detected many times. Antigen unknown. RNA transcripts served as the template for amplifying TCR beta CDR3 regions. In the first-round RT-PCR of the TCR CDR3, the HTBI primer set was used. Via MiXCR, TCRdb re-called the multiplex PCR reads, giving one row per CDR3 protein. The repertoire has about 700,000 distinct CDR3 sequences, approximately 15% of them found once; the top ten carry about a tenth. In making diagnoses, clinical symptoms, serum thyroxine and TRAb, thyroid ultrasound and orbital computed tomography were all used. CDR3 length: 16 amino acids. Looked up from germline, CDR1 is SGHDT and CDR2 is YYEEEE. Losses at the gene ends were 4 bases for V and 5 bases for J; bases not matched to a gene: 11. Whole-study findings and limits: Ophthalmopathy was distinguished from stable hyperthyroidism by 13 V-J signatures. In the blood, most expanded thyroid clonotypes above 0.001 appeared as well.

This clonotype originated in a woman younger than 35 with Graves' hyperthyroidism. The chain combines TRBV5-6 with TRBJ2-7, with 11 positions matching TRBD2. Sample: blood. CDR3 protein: CASSPLTSGRPDEQYF. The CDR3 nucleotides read TGTGCCAGCAGCCCGCTTACTAGCGGGAGACCTGACGAGCAGTACTTC.